One TCR beta chain is described in this entry. Its target is unknown. The PCR was carried out with 60 Vbeta primers and 13 Jbeta primers. How the authors handled the data: An analysis that came later counted some 80 million unique TCR beta chains, some 11 million shared. TCRdb's copy holds only in-frame clones and misses some; the assay was immunoSEQ multiplex PCR. That table supplies the V and J calls and clone size; D and trimming were determined from the DNA. The sample shows approximately 100,000 clones, 76% of them seen only once. The data were obtained in a study of cytomegalovirus exposure and HLA in healthy donors. The CDR3 length is 13 residues. CDR1 is MNHEY and CDR2 is SVGAGI in the germline V gene. The V and J ends lost 5 bases and 9 bases, in that order; junction bases with no gene match: 6. Overall study results and limits: A likely sequencing artifact accounted for one observed cluster of highly shared sequence variants.

J is TRBJ1-2 and V is TRBV6-5; TRBD1 matches 10 bases. This clonotype originated in a man aged 35 to 55 in good health and CMV-seronegative. What was sequenced was PBMCs. The CDR3 sequence is CASSTQGQGSYTF. The CDR3 DNA follows: TGTGCCAGCAGTACCCAGGGACAGGGGAGCTACACCTTC.